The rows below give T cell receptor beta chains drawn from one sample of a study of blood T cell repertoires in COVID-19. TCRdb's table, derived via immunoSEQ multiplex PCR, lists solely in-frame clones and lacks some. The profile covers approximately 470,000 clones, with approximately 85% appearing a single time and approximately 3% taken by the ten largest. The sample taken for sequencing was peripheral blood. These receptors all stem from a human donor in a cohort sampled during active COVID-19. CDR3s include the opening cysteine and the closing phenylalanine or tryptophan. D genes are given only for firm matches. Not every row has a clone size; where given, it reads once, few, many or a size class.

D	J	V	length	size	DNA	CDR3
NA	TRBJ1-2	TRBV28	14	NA	TGTGCCAGCAGGTCTACGAAAGGGGACTATGGCTACACCTTC	CASRSTKGDYGYTF
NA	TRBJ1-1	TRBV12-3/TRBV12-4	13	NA	TGTGCCAGCACCCGGACTTTGAACACTGAAGCTTTCTTT	CASTRTLNTEAFF
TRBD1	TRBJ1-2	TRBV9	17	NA	TGTGCCAGCAGCGGCCCGTGGACAGGGGGCAAAGGCTATGGCTACACCTTC	CASSGPWTGGKGYGYTF
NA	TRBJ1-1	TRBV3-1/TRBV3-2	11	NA	TGTGCCAGCAGCCACGGCGGGTCCGGGGTCTTT	CASSHGGSGVF
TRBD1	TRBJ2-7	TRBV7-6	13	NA	TGTGCCAGCAGCTCCGACAGGGGCGACGAGCAGTACTTC	CASSSDRGDEQYF
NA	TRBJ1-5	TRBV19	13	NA	TGTGCCAGTAGTATAACGGGAAATCAGCCCCAGCATTTT	CASSITGNQPQHF
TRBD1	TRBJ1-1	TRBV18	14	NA	TGTGCCAGCTCACCTACAGGGGGCAATACTGAAGCTTTCTTT	CASSPTGGNTEAFF
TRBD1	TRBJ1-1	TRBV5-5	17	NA	TGTGCCAGCAGCCGACGAGAGACAGGGGGCGCGGGGCCTGAAGCTTTCTTT	CASSRRETGGAGPEAFF
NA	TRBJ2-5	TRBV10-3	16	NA	TGTGCCTCAAGGCCTACAGCATACTCCACCAAAGAGACCCAGTACTTC	CASRPTAYSTKETQYF
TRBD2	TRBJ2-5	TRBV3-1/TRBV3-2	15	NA	TGTGCCAGCAGGAGCCGGACTAGCGGGAGGGAGACCCAGTACTTC	CASRSRTSGRETQYF
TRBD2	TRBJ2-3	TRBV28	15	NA	TGTGCCAGCAGCCCCACGGGGAGGGTCACAGATACGCAGTATTTT	CASSPTGRVTDTQYF
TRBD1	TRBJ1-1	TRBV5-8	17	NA	TGTGCCAGCAGCTTGTTTGTAAGGGACAGGGGGGACACTGAAGCTTTCTTT	CASSLFVRDRGDTEAFF
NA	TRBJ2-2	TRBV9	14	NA	TGTGCCAGCAGCGTAGGGCCGAACACCGGGGAGCTGTTTTTT	CASSVGPNTGELFF
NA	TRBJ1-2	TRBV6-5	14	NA	TGTGCCAGCAGTTACTCGAGGACTGTCTATGGCTACACCTTC	CASSYSRTVYGYTF
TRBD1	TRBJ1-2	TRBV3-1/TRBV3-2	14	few	TGTGCCAGCAGCCCCGGACAGGGAAACTATGGCTACACCTTC	CASSPGQGNYGYTF
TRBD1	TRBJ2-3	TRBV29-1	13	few	TGCAGCATTACGACAGGGATGACAGATACGCAGTATTTT	CSITTGMTDTQYF
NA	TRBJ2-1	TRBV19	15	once	TGTGCCAGTAGTATAGACGGGAGCTCCTACAATGAGCAGTTCTTC	CASSIDGSSYNEQFF
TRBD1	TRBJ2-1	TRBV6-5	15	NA	TGTGCCAGCAGCCGAGGGACAGAGTCCTACAATGAGCAGTTCTTC	CASSRGTESYNEQFF
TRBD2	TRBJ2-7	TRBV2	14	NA	TGTGCCAGCGAGCGGGAGTTAAGCTCCTACGAGCAGTACTTC	CASERELSSYEQYF
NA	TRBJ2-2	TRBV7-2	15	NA	TGTGCCAGCAGCTTATTACGAGTCGGGACCGGGGAGCTGTTTTTT	CASSLLRVGTGELFF
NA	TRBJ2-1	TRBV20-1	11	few	TGCAGTGCTAGCCCTTATCATGAGCAGTTCTTC	CSASPYHEQFF
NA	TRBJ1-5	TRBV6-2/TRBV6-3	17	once	TGTGCCAGCAGTTACCCCTCCGGCAGGGGTTTGAATCAGCCCCAGCATTTT	CASSYPSGRGLNQPQHF